This TCR beta chain was sequenced for a study of beta chain features in type 1 diabetes. General study results and limits: Type 1 diabetes patients showed a moderate but significant shortening of TCRB CDR3s in all four CD4+ subsets.

Expressed TCRB transcripts were sequenced after all isolated RNA was converted to cDNA. The table came from immunoSEQ multiplex PCR; TCRdb's copy has only in-frame clones and leaves some out. This table has roughly 280,000 clones, approximately 24% appearing once. To note about this clone: Its antigen is as yet unknown.

Sequencing was carried out using naive CD4+ T cells from blood. The sequence came from a woman aged 30 to 39 with type 1 diabetes.

CDR3 in DNA: TGTGCCAGCAGTGACTCGACAGGGGGGGACAATGAGCAGTTCTTC. It yields the protein CASSDSTGGDNEQFF. V gene TRBV25-1 combines with J gene TRBJ2-1, with 9 bases that match TRBD1. CDR3 length: 15 residues. V was clipped by 3 bases and J by 5 bases; unmatched bases: 5. Germline V gene data show CDR1 as MGHDK and CDR2 as SYGVNS.